This T cell receptor beta chain was obtained from a study of T cells after yellow fever vaccination. Whole-study context: When fractions had low cell numbers, they were prepared with SMART-Seq v4 Ultra Low Input.

The TCR cDNA carried a universal primer site and UMIs from 5'RACE template switching. A single record per CDR3 protein comes from TCRdb applying MiXCR to the 5' RACE reads. The repertoire has around 300,000 distinct CDR3 sequences, 4.1% of them found once; the top ten carry about 26%. Regarding the study as a whole: The study noted that FACS-sorted repertoires could contain abundant clonotypes contaminating from the bulk population. Post-booster repertoires contained most primary-vaccination clones again (about 95% CD4, 85% to 90% CD8).

Turning to this clonotype: The antigen is not known.

V was clipped by 1 base and J by 2 bases; unmatched bases: 4. CDR3 size: 15 residues. Germline V gives CDR1 LNHNV, CDR2 YYDKDF (reference sequence). This chain uses TRBV15 with TRBJ2-7; 8 bases fit TRBD1. The receptor comes from a man aged 18 to 35 who received the YFV17D yellow fever vaccine. Here the sequenced sample was PBMCs, taken 5 days after the yellow fever booster vaccination. This chain's CDR3 is CATSRVQGAAYEQYF. CDR3 DNA: TGTGCCACCAGCAGAGTGCAGGGGGCTGCCTACGAGCAGTACTTC.